The entry that follows covers one TCR beta chain sequence. This entry is derived from a study of blood T cell repertoires in COVID-19. Study as a whole: From T cells, B-cell-depleted T cells, or PBMCs came the material, which was cDNA or gDNA.

The V gene lost 7 bases and the J gene lost 7 bases, with 16 bases spanning the gap. The CDR3 sequence is 14 residues long. The germline V gene encodes CDR1 MDHEN and CDR2 SYDVKM. Clones were read by immunoSEQ multiplex PCR, and TCRdb kept only the in-frame ones, dropping some. The sample includes roughly 100,000 clones, around four fifths of them seen just once. V is TRBV28 and J is TRBJ1-4, with a weak D call TRBD1 (5 bases). This clonotype was sampled from a woman of 80 years or more with acute or convalescent COVID-19. Sample: peripheral blood. This CDR3 is CASNHRQTIEKLFF. CDR3 in DNA: TGTGCCAGCAATCACAGGCAAACGATTGAAAAACTGTTTTTT.